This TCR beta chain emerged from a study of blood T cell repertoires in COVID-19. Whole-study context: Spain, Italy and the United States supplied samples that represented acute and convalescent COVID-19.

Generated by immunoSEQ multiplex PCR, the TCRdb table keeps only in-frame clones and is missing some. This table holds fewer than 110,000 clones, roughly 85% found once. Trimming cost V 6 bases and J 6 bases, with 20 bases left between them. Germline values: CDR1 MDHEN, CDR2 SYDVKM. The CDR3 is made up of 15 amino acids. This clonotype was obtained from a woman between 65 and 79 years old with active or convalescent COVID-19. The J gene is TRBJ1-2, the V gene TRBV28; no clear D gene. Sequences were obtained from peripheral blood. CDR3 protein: CASSSSLEGRNGYTF. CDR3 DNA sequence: TGTGCCAGCAGCTCCTCGCTGGAGGGAAGGAATGGCTACACCTTC.